This TCR beta chain was profiled in a study of blood T cell repertoires in COVID-19. For the study at large: Samples taken during acute and convalescent COVID-19 were collected in the United States, Italy and Spain. The analysed material was cDNA or gDNA that came from T cells, B-cell-depleted T cells, or PBMCs.

J lost 10 bases, V lost 3 bases, and 4 bases had no gene match. Germline CDR1 is LGHDT and CDR2 is YNNKEL (reference sequence). The CDR3 runs to 14 residues. The authors' processing: The assay estimated nucleated cells by amplifying reference gene primers. Some clones are missing from TCRdb's copy, which holds only in-frame ones; the method was immunoSEQ multiplex PCR. D and trimming were read from the DNA, whereas the V and J calls and clone size are those reported in that table. The data show about 250,000 clones, with about 90% seen just once and approximately 1.3% held by the top ten. The chain combines TRBV3-1 (or the pseudogene TRBV3-2) with TRBJ1-6; 9 nucleotides align to TRBD1. This TCR came from a man of 80 years or more with acute or convalescent COVID-19. Sequenced: peripheral blood. Here the CDR3 reads CASSHRDRVSPLHF. CDR3 nucleotide sequence: TGTGCCAGCAGCCACCGGGACAGGGTCTCACCCCTCCACTTT.